This TCR beta chain was retrieved from a study of blood T cell repertoires in COVID-19. Study context: Some COVID-19 samples were acute and others convalescent; all came from the United States, Italy and Spain. PBMCs, B-cell-depleted T cells, or T cells provided the cDNA or gDNA that made up the material.

Germline CDR1 and CDR2: MNHNY and SVGAGI (reference sequence). V was trimmed by 6 bases and J by 5 bases, leaving 14 bases between them. This CDR3 is built from 14 residues. Original methodology: Estimated nucleated cell counts came from reference gene primer amplification. Method: immunoSEQ multiplex PCR; TCRdb's copy keeps in-frame clones and lacks some. V and J calls and clone size are given by that table; D and trimming were obtained from the DNA. The repertoire holds just over 90,000 clones, with around nine tenths as singletons. Sequenced sample: peripheral blood. The rearrangement uses TRBV6-6 and TRBJ1-5; perhaps TRBD1 as D (6 bases). This sequence was found in a woman of 80 years or more with acute or convalescent COVID-19. This chain's CDR3 is CASRPQGRDQPQHF. In DNA, the CDR3 is TGTGCCAGCAGACCACAGGGCCGGGATCAGCCCCAGCATTTT.